The sequence of this TCR beta chain was determined in a study of Graves' ophthalmopathy and Graves' hyperthyroidism. The CDR3 length is 17 residues. J gave up 4 bases and V 3 bases, and 12 bases lay outside the gene matches. Germline lookup yields CDR1 DFQATT and CDR2 SNEGSKA (reference sequence). Beta-chain TCR CDR3 regions were amplified from RNA transcripts. An opening RT-PCR round employed HTBI primers and preceded a second-round multiplex PCR. TCRdb re-analysed the multiplex PCR reads in MiXCR, keeping a single row per CDR3 protein. This table holds almost 400,000 distinct CDR3 sequences, about a sixth found once. Many counts were recorded for this clonotype.

The chain carries TRBV20-1 and TRBJ2-5; 12 nucleotides agree with TRBD2. The receptor was isolated from a woman younger than 30 with Graves' ophthalmopathy. Sequenced material: peripheral blood. The CDR3 sequence: CSARFPSGTSGRETQYF. For the CDR3, the DNA is TGCAGTGCTAGGTTTCCTTCCGGGACTAGCGGGCGAGAGACCCAGTACTTC.